The 19 T cell receptor beta chains given below trace back to one sample, sequenced in a study of blood T cell repertoires in COVID-19. Profiled with immunoSEQ multiplex PCR; TCRdb holds only in-frame clones, not every one. The sample consists of 400,000 or so clones, approximately 92% of them appearing once. The sequenced sample was PBMCs or T cells enriched from blood (not recorded which). The receptor source for this set is a man between 25 and 39 years old who had recovered from COVID-19.

The chain carries TRBV7-2 and TRBJ2-1; TRBD2 aligns across 7 bases. The CDR3 runs to 17 residues. The V segment lost 4 bases and the J segment 3 bases; nucleotides outside the gene matches: 12. Germline CDR1 reads SGHTA; CDR2 reads FQGNSA. For the CDR3, the DNA is TGTGCCAGCAGCTCCAACCCAGCGGGGTGGGGCTACAATGAGCAGTTCTTC. This translates into CASSSNPAGWGYNEQFF.

The chain has TRBV19 and TRBJ2-7; TRBD1 agrees at 7 bases. Germline V CDR1 and CDR2: LNHDA, SQIVND (reference sequence). The V and J ends lost 9 bases and 2 bases, in that order; junction bases with no gene match: 4. The CDR3 length is 12 residues. CDR3: CASRDRAYEQYF. The CDR3 DNA reads TGTGCCAGCCGGGACAGAGCCTACGAGCAGTACTTC.

The CDR3 nucleotides read TGTGCCAGCGGGACAGGTTTTTACGAGCAGTACTTC. Protein product: CASGTGFYEQYF. The J gene is TRBJ2-7, the V gene TRBV9, with TRBD1 matching over 8 bases. V lost 7 bases, J lost 4 bases, and 4 bases stayed unmatched. The CDR3 spans 12 residues. Germline-derived CDR1 and CDR2 are SGDLS and YYNGEE.

The rearrangement uses TRBV6-4 and TRBJ2-1, with TRBD2 matching over 13 bases. Looked up from germline, CDR1 is MRHNA and CDR2 is SNTAGT. The CDR3 runs 15 residues. V trimming: 3 bases; J trimming: 6 bases; junction bases outside the gene matches: 2. The DNA for the CDR3 is TGTGCCAGCAGTGAGAGGACTAGCGGGAGCAATGAGCAGTTCTTC. Translation gives CASSERTSGSNEQFF.

The V and J genes are TRBV7-9 and TRBJ2-5, with D maybe TRBD2 (5 bases). V was pared by 5 bases and J by 7 bases, with 20 bases between. Per the germline V gene, CDR1 is SEHNR and CDR2 is FQNEAQ (reference sequence). This CDR3 region has 15 residues. CDR3 sequence: CASSLRGGGSGTQYF. CDR3 DNA: TGTGCCAGCAGCCTAAGAGGTGGCGGGTCGGGGACCCAGTACTTC.

V is TRBV2 and J is TRBJ2-4; D unclear. This CDR3 has 14 residues. V gave up 5 bases and J gave up 0 bases, with 8 bases separating them. Per germline, CDR1 SNHLY and CDR2 FYNNEI. The CDR3, as DNA: TGTGCCAGCAGTTTGCTGGCAGCCAAAAACATTCAGTACTTC. It specifies CASSLLAAKNIQYF.

In this sample, this clone turned up a few times. The chain uses TRBV19 and TRBJ1-1; 11 bases match TRBD1. Losses at the gene ends were 5 bases for V and 5 bases for J; bases not matched to a gene: 4. This CDR3 region has 14 residues. Germline assignment: CDR1 LNHDA and CDR2 SQIVND (reference sequence). The CDR3 DNA reads TGTGCCAGTAGTTTGGGACAGGGGGGGACTGAAGCTTTCTTT. Protein sequence: CASSLGQGGTEAFF.

This rearrangement joins TRBV19 to TRBJ1-5, with a tentative D call TRBD1 (5 bases). Germline V gene lookup returns CDR1 LNHDA and CDR2 SQIVND (reference sequence). This CDR3 has 13 residues. Between the trimmed V and J ends, which lost 5 bases and 7 bases, there was a span of 12 bases. This CDR3 reads CASSSGKRQPQHF. The CDR3 nucleotides read TGTGCCAGTAGTTCAGGGAAGAGACAGCCCCAGCATTTT.

The J gene is TRBJ1-3, the V gene TRBV6-6; 8 nucleotides line up with TRBD1. CDR3 size: 14 residues. Germline V lookup: CDR1 MNHNY, CDR2 SVGAGI (reference sequence). After removal of 2 bases from V and 4 bases from J, the junction contained 1 base not matched to a gene. The CDR3 DNA reads TGTGCCAGCAGTTACCCAGGGGGCGGAAACACCATATATTTT. Protein sequence: CASSYPGGGNTIYF.

This clone occurred once. The chain uses TRBV3-1 (or the pseudogene TRBV3-2) and TRBJ1-5; unclear D gene. V was shortened by 1 base and J by 3 bases, with 4 bases between the two germline ends. Germline V gene data show CDR1 as LGHDT and CDR2 as YNNKEL (reference sequence). This CDR3 has 13 residues. The CDR3 region is CASSQAINQPQHF. The CDR3 DNA sequence: TGTGCCAGCAGCCAAGCTATCAATCAGCCCCAGCATTTT.

This sequence joins TRBV5-1 and TRBJ2-1; D perhaps matches TRBD1 (6 bases). The ends were cut back, 0 bases at V and 7 bases at J, with 17 bases in the middle. The CDR3 covers 16 residues. CDR1 and CDR2 (germline): SGHRS, YFSETQ. The CDR3 DNA reads as TGCGCCAGCAGCTTGGGGACCTGGGGGCGAGGGAATGAGCAGTTCTTC. Translation gives CASSLGTWGRGNEQFF.

This chain links TRBV28 with TRBJ2-7; TRBD2 matches at 9 bases. V lost 1 base and J lost 2; bases outside the gene matches: 3. CDR1 MDHEN and CDR2 SYDVKM come from the germline V gene. This CDR3 spans 15 amino acids. The CDR3 sequence: CASSLLAGGPYEQYF. DNA for the CDR3: TGTGCCAGCAGTTTATTGGCGGGAGGGCCCTACGAGCAGTACTTC.

In nucleotides, the CDR3 is TGTGCCAGCAGCTTAGTCGCCAGGGCCTCCTACGAGCAGTACTTC. Its translation is CASSLVARASYEQYF. The gene calls are TRBV7-9 and TRBJ2-7; D might be TRBD1 (5 bases). Germline CDR1 and CDR2: SEHNR and FQNEAQ (reference sequence). Trimming removed 1 base at V and 0 bases at J, with 10 bases between. There are 15 residues in the CDR3.

The chain employs TRBV6-5 and TRBJ1-6; TRBD1 matches 7 bases. The V and J ends lost 5 bases and 5 bases, in that order; junction bases with no gene match: 3. Germline V CDR1 and CDR2: MNHEY, SVGAGI. The CDR3 is made up of 14 amino acids. The CDR3 bases are TGTGCCAGCAGTAGACAGGGAAATAATTCACCCCTCCACTTT. The encoded protein is CASSRQGNNSPLHF.

The rearrangement joins TRBV11-2 to TRBJ2-1; D remains ambiguous. Trimming took off 1 base at V and 0 bases at J, with 10 bases between the two ends. The CDR3 contains 16 residues. The germline V gene has CDR1 SGHAT and CDR2 FQNNGV. The CDR3: CASSLGPPSSYNEQFF. CDR3 DNA sequence: TGTGCCAGCAGCTTAGGGCCGCCAAGCTCCTACAATGAGCAGTTCTTC.

The rearrangement links TRBV18 to TRBJ1-1; no clear D. With 1 base removed from V and 1 base from J, the gap between germline ends came to 7 bases. Germline V gene lookup returns CDR1 KGHSH and CDR2 LQKENI. The CDR3 loop spans 14 amino acids. For the CDR3, the DNA is TGTGCCAGCTCACCACGCGCCCCGAACACTGAAGCTTTCTTT. It codes for CASSPRAPNTEAFF.

This chain connects TRBV7-6 to TRBJ1-5; D unresolved. V lost 2 bases and J 0 bases, leaving 11 bases between the germline ends. CDR1 and CDR2 (germline): SGHVS, FNYEAQ. The CDR3 is 16 residues long. CDR3 coding DNA: TGTGCCAGCAGCTTAAGCGGATCTTATAGCAATCAGCCCCAGCATTTT. Protein: CASSLSGSYSNQPQHF.

The chain is built from TRBV7-8 and TRBJ2-4; 9 nucleotides align to TRBD2. Germline CDR1 SGHVS, CDR2 FQNEAQ. The V segment lost 6 bases and the J segment 0 bases; nucleotides outside the gene matches: 3. The CDR3 loop spans 15 amino acids. Here the CDR3 reads CASRRGGGAKNIQYF. As DNA, the CDR3 is TGTGCCAGCAGGCGCGGGGGGGGAGCCAAAAACATTCAGTACTTC.

The gene calls are TRBV18 and TRBJ2-3; D ambiguous. This CDR3 is 14 amino acids long. CDR1 and CDR2 (germline): KGHSH, LQKENI. V was shortened by 2 bases and J by 2 bases, with 8 bases between the two germline ends. CDR3 sequence: CASSPDQFTDTQYF. CDR3 bases: TGTGCCAGCTCACCAGATCAGTTCACAGATACGCAGTATTTT.